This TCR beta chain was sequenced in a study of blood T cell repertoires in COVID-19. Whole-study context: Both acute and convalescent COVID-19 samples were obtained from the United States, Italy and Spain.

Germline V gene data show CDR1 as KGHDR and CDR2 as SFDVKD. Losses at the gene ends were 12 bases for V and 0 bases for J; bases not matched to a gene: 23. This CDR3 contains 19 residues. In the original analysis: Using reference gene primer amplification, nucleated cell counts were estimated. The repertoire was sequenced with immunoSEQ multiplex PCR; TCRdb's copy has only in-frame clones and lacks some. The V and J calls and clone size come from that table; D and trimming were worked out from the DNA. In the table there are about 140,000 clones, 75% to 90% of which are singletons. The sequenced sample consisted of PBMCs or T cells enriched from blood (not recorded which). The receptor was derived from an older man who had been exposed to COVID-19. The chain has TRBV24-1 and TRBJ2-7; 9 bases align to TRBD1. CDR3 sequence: CALEHKGQGVEGVSYEQYF. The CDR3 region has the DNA TGTGCCCTCGAGCATAAGGGACAGGGCGTCGAAGGGGTCTCCTACGAGCAGTACTTC.